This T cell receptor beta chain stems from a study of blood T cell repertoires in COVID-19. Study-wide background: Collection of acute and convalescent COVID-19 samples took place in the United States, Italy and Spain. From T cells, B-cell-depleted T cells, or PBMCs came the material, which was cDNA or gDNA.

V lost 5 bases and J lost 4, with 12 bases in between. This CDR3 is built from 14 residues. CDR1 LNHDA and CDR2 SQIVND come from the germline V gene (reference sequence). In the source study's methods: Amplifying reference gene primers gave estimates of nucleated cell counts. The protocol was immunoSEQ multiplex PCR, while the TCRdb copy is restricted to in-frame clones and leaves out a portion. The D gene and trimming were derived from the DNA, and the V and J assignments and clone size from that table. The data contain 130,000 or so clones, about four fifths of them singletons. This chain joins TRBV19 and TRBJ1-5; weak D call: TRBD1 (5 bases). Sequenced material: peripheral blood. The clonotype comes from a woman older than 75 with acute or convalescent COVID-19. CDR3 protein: CASSGGTENQPQHF. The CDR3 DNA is TGTGCCAGTAGTGGCGGGACGGAGAATCAGCCCCAGCATTTT. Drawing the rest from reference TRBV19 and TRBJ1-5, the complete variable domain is DGGITQSPKYLFRKEGQNVTLSCEQNLNHDAMYWYRQDPGQGLRLIYYSQIVNDFQKGDIAEGYSVSREKKESFPLTVTSAQKNPTAFYLCASSGGTENQPQHFGDGTRLSIL.